What follows are 10 T cell receptor beta chains derived from one specimen sequenced in a study of blood T cell repertoires in COVID-19. Some clones are missing from TCRdb's copy, which holds only in-frame ones; the method was immunoSEQ multiplex PCR. This table holds 93,000 or so clones, more than 80% found once. What was sequenced was peripheral blood. The receptors here all came from a human donor in a cohort sampled during active COVID-19.

V and J are TRBV5-1 and TRBJ2-5; 8 nucleotides match TRBD1. J was trimmed by 5 bases and V by 0 bases; bases with no gene match: 6. This CDR3 region has 15 residues. Per germline, CDR1 SGHRS and CDR2 YFSETQ. Here the CDR3 reads CASSLDQGAKETQYF. The CDR3 region has the DNA TGCGCCAGCAGCTTGGATCAGGGGGCTAAGGAGACCCAGTACTTC.

Remarks on this clone: This sequence may be a read error, since a much larger clone differs from it by one base. At the DNA level, this CDR3 is encoded by other sequences in the same sample as well. The chain carries TRBV5-4 and TRBJ1-5; 8 positions agree with TRBD1. The CDR3 has 14 residues. Germline loops: CDR1 SGHNT, CDR2 YYREEE (reference sequence). V dropped 4 bases and J dropped 2; count of bases not matched to a gene: 2. The CDR3: CASSLQGGNQPQHF. Here the CDR3 DNA reads TGTGCCAGCAGCCTACAGGGGGGCAATCAGCCCCAGCATTTT.

This clone appeared a single time. The chain links TRBV19 to TRBJ1-2; 8 nucleotides align to TRBD1. The CDR3 spans 12 residues. CDR1 is LNHDA and CDR2 is SQIVND in the germline V gene (reference sequence). V trimming: 7 bases; J trimming: 5 bases; junction bases outside the gene matches: 3. This CDR3 is CASKRTGYGYTF. CDR3 in DNA: TGTGCCAGTAAAAGGACAGGGTATGGCTACACCTTC.

The V call is TRBV19, the J call TRBJ2-3; 10 positions match TRBD2. V dropped 3 bases and J dropped 5; count of bases not matched to a gene: 8. CDR1 and CDR2 from the germline V gene are LNHDA and SQIVND (reference sequence). This CDR3 region has 16 residues. The CDR3 sequence is CASSIRSPSGGDTQYF. The CDR3 DNA reads as TGTGCCAGTAGTATCAGGTCCCCTAGCGGGGGAGATACGCAGTATTTT.

V gene TRBV3-1 (or the pseudogene TRBV3-2) combines with J gene TRBJ2-3; D unresolved. V lost 3 bases to trimming and J lost 3 bases, with 4 bases between them. From germline, CDR1 is LGHDT and CDR2 YNNKEL (reference sequence). The CDR3 has 12 residues. The CDR3 protein is CASSQSTDTQYF. As DNA, the CDR3 is TGTGCCAGCAGCCAGAGTACAGATACGCAGTATTTT.

J is TRBJ2-1 and V is TRBV4-1, with D possibly TRBD1 on 6 matching bases. V shed 1 base and J shed 6 bases, with 19 bases lying between them. The CDR3 is 17 residues long. Germline-derived CDR1 and CDR2 are MGHRA and YSYEKL. The chain's CDR3 is CASSQGPGTSPRNEQFF. The CDR3, as DNA: TGCGCCAGCAGCCAAGGCCCCGGGACATCACCCCGCAATGAGCAGTTCTTC.

The chain has TRBV4-1 and TRBJ1-1; D is unclear. Between the trimmed V and J ends, which lost 0 bases and 11 bases, there was a span of 19 bases. This CDR3 comprises 15 residues. CDR1 is MGHRA, CDR2 YSYEKL, per germline. The DNA for the CDR3 is TGCGCCAGCAGCCAAGAGGTCCCGGACTCCCTGGCGGCTTTCTTT. Its translation is CASSQEVPDSLAAFF.

V gene TRBV4-2 combines with J gene TRBJ1-3, with D possibly matching TRBD1 (5 bases). The germline CDR1 and CDR2 sequences are LGHNA and YNFKEQ. V was clipped by 2 bases and J by 1 base, with 9 bases between them. This CDR3 has 15 residues. CDR3 coding DNA: TGTGCCAGCAGCCAAACGGGACTTTCTGGAAACACCATATATTTT. Translating gives CASSQTGLSGNTIYF.

The chain carries TRBV6-2 or TRBV6-3 and TRBJ2-7; 9 bases fit TRBD2. The V segment lost 0 bases and the J segment 2 bases; nucleotides outside the gene matches: 5. Germline V gene sequence: CDR1 MNHEY, CDR2 SVGEGT. The CDR3 covers 16 residues. CDR3 DNA sequence: TGTGCCAGCAGTTACTCAACGGCGGGGGGGCCCTACGAGCAGTACTTC. Amino acid sequence: CASSYSTAGGPYEQYF.

The rearrangement uses TRBV5-5 and TRBJ1-1; D remains ambiguous. The germline V gene encodes CDR1 SGHKS and CDR2 YYEKEE (reference sequence). This CDR3 region has 14 residues. Trimming left V 0 bases short and J 1 base short, with 7 bases between. The CDR3 DNA sequence: TGTGCCAGCAGCTTGGTTGGCGGGAACACTGAAGCTTTCTTT. Its translation is CASSLVGGNTEAFF.